This entry concerns a single T cell receptor beta chain. Antigen: not known. Using immunoSEQ multiplex PCR, the repertoire was profiled, and TCRdb retains in-frame clones only, with some absent. Of over 75,000 clones in the sample, more than 75% were seen once. These data originate in a study of T cell responses to AZD1222 COVID-19 vaccine. CDR1 is LNHDA, CDR2 SQIVND, per germline (reference sequence). Trimming stripped 5 bases from V and 4 bases from J, with 20 bases between. The CDR3 is made up of 16 amino acids. Findings and limits, study-wide: All repertoire sampling was performed exclusively after the peak T cell response. Spike-specific TCR breadth and depth were elevated following two AZD1222 doses.

The receptor's source is an adult in good health. Sequencing used peripheral blood, obtained on day 0 of AZD1222 vaccination. The chain is built from TRBV19 and TRBJ1-2, with D maybe TRBD1 (6 bases). The CDR3: CASSDIDRSISYGYTF. The CDR3 coding sequence is TGTGCCAGTAGTGACATCGACAGGAGCATCTCCTATGGCTACACCTTC.